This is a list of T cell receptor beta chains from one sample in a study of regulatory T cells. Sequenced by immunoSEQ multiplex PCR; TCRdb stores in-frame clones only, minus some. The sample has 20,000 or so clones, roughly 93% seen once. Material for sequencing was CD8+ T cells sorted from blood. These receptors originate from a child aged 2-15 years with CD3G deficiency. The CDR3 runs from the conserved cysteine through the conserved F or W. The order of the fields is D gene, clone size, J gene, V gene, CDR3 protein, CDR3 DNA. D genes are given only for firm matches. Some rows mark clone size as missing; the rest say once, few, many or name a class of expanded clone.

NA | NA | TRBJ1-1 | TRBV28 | CASSPRGSGTEAFF | TGTGCCAGCAGTCCGCGGGGTAGTGGCACTGAAGCTTTCTTT
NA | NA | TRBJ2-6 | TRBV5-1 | CASSPAGGQTLFSGANVLTF | TGCGCCAGCAGCCCGGCCGGGGGACAGACGCTTTTCTCTGGGGCCAACGTCCTGACTTTC
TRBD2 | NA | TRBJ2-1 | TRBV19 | CASSYTSEIHNEQFF | TGTGCCAGTAGTTACACTAGCGAGATACACAATGAGCAGTTCTTC
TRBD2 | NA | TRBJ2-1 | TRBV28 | CASGTSEYNEQFF | TGTGCCAGCGGGACTAGCGAATACAATGAGCAGTTCTTC
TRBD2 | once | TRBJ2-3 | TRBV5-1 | CASSSGTSGPTDTQYF | TGCGCCAGCAGCTCCGGGACTAGCGGGCCCACAGATACGCAGTATTTT
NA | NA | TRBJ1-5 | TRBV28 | CASSRTVASNQPQHF | TGTGCCAGCAGTCGGACAGTTGCTAGCAATCAGCCCCAGCATTTT
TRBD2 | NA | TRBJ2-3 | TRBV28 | CASSALAGEADTQYF | TGTGCCAGCAGTGCGCTAGCGGGAGAAGCAGATACGCAGTATTTT
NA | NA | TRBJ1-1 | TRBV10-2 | CASSAGRAEAFF | TGCGCCAGCAGTGCCGGCAGGGCTGAAGCTTTCTTT
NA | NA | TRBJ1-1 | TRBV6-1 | CASSALSITEAFF | TGTGCCAGCAGTGCTCTAAGTATTACTGAAGCTTTCTTT
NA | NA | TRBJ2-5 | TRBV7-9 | CASSRIQPYQETQYF | TGTGCCAGCAGCCGCATACAACCGTACCAAGAGACCCAGTACTTC
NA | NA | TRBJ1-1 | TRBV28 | CASSFGDTEAFF | TGTGCCAGCAGTTTCGGGGACACTGAAGCTTTCTTT
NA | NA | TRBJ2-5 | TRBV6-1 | CASSEAGWQETQYF | TGTGCCAGCAGTGAGGCGGGATGGCAAGAGACCCAGTACTTC
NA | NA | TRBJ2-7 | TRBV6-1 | CASSELGLTYEQYF | TGTGCCAGCAGTGAACTGGGACTCACCTACGAGCAGTACTTC
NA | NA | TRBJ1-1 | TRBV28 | CASSFPGLEAFF | TGTGCCAGCAGTTTCCCGGGCCTTGAAGCTTTCTTT